This record concerns one T cell receptor beta chain sequence. Its antigen is as yet unknown. The table came from immunoSEQ multiplex PCR; TCRdb's copy has only in-frame clones and leaves some out. The sample consists of roughly 100,000 clones, less than 90% of them appearing once. V was trimmed by 0 bases and J by 2 bases, leaving 10 bases between them. Germline V lookup: CDR1 MGHRA, CDR2 YSYEKL. CDR3 length equals 15 residues. This sample is drawn from a study of T cell responses to AZD1222 COVID-19 vaccine. Study-level findings and limits: Baseline testing showed seropositivity in only a handful of AZD1222 recipients. Vaccination with two AZD1222 doses was followed by a rise in Spike-specific TCR breadth and depth. Reportedly, nearly half of unique spike TCRs recognized epitopes outside B.1.351/B.1.1.7 mutations. Clonal diversity may have been underestimated in mostly white British donors.

The clonotype was recovered from an adult in good health. The V and J genes are TRBV4-1 and TRBJ1-2; weak D call: TRBD1 (5 bases). The sequencing here drew on peripheral blood, taken on day 0 of AZD1222 vaccination. In DNA, the CDR3 is TGCGCCAGCAGCCAAGACCCGGGGACGAACTATGGCTACACCTTC. It codes for CASSQDPGTNYGYTF.